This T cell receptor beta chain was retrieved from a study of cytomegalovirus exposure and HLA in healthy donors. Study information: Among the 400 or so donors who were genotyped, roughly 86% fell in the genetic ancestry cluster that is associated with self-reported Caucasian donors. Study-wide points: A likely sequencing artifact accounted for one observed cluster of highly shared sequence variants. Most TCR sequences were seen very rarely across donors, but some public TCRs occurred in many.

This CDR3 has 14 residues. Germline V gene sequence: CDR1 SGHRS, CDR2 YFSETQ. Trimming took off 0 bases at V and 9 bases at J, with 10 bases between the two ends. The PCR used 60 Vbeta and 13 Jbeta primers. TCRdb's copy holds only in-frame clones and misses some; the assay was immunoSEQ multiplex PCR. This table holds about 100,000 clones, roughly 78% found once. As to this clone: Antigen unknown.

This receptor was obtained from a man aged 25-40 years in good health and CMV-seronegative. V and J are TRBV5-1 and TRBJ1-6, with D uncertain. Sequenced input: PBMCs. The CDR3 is CASSLGAGGSPLHF. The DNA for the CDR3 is TGCGCCAGCAGCTTGGGGGCAGGAGGTTCACCCCTCCACTTT.